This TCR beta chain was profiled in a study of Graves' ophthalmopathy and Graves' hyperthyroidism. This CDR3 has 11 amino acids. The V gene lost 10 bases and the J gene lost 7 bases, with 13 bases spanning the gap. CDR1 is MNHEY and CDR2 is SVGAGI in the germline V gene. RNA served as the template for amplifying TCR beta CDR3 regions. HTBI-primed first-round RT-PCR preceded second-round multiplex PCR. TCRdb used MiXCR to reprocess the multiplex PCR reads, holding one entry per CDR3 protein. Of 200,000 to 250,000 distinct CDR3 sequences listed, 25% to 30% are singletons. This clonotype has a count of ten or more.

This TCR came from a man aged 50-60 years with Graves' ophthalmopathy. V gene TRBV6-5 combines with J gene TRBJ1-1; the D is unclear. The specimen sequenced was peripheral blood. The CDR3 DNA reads TGTGCCACCGGTCGGGTTGGTGAAGCTTTCTTT. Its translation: CATGRVGEAFF.